This T cell receptor beta chain was sequenced during a study of human T cells and chemical hapten exposure. The CDR3 sequence is 17 residues long. CDR1 and CDR2 (germline): MNHEY, SVGAGI. Trimming at V came to 4 bases and at J to 1 base, leaving 9 bases not matched to a gene. Unfractionated whole blood yielded the extracted total RNA. Authors' methods: Counts of TCRs in each sample centred on a median of around 96,000 and extended from roughly 25,000 to 750,000. TCRdb reprocessed the 5' RACE reads with MiXCR, giving one entry per CDR3 protein. Clone size and V and J calls follow TCRdb, not the original study. The repertoire consists of about 81,000 distinct CDR3 sequences, with 15% occurring once and the leading ten covering 6.5% to 7%.

The clonotype was recovered from a female donor in good health. The chain has TRBV6-5 and TRBJ2-2, with 7 bases that match TRBD1. CDR3: CASSSPLGTENTGELFF. Written as DNA, the CDR3 is TGTGCCAGCAGTTCCCCCCTCGGGACAGAGAACACCGGGGAGCTGTTTTTT.